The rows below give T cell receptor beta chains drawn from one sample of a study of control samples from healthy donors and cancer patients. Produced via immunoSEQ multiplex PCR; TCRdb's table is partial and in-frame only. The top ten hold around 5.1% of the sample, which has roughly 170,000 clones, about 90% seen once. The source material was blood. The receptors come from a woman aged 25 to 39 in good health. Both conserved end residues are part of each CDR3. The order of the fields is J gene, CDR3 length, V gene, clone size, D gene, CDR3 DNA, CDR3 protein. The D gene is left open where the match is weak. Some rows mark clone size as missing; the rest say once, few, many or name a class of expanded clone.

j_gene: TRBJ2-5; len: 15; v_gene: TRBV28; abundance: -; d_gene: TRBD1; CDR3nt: TGTGCCAGCAGTTTTGGACAGGGTGGGATAGAGACCCAGTACTTC; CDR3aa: CASSFGQGGIETQYF
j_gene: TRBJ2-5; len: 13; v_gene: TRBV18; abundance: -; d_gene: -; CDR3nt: TGTGCCAGCTCCATCCAGGGGGGAGAGACCCAGTACTTC; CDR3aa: CASSIQGGETQYF
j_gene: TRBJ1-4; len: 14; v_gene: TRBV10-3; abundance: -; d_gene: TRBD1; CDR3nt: TGTGCCATCAGTGCGGGACAGGGTCGAGAAAAACTGTTTTTT; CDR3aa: CAISAGQGREKLFF
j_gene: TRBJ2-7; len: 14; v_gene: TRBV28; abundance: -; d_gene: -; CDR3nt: TGTGCCAGCAGTTTACGGGGGAGTGTAGGGGAGCAGTACTTC; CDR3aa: CASSLRGSVGEQYF
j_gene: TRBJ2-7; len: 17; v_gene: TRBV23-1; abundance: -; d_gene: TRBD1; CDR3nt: TGCGCCAGCAGTCACGGGACAGGGGTGATTTGGTGGGACGAGCAGTACTTC; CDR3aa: CASSHGTGVIWWDEQYF
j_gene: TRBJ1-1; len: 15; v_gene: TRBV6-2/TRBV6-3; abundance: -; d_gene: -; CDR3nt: TGTGCCAGCAGTTACCTTAGTGTAACGAACACTGAAGCTTTCTTT; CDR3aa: CASSYLSVTNTEAFF
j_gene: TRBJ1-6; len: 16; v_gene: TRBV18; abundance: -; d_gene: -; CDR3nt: TGTGCCAGCTCACTAAAGCAAAGCTCCTATAATTCACCCCTCCACTTT; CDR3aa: CASSLKQSSYNSPLHF
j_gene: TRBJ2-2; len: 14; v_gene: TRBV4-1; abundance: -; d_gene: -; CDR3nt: TGCGCCAGCAGCCAAGCCAATCTTGCCGGGGAGCTGTTTTTT; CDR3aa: CASSQANLAGELFF
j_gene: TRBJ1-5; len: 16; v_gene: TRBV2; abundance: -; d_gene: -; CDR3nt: TGTGCCAGCAGTGAAGTAGGCAGGGGCTCCTATCGGCCCCAGCATTTT; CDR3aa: CASSEVGRGSYRPQHF
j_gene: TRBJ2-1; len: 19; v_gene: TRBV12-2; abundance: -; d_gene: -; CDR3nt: TGTGCAAGTCGCTGGGATAGGAGGGGGCCGGGGGGGGCTTACAATGAGCAGTTCTTC; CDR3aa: CASRWDRRGPGGAYNEQFF
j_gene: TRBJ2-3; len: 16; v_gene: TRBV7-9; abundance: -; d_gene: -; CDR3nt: TGTGCCAGCAGCCCCCGGGGAGGGGGGGCGATAGATACGCAGTATTTT; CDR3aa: CASSPRGGGAIDTQYF
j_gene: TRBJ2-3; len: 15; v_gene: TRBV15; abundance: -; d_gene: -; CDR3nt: TGTGCCACCAGCAGGGGGGCAGGCAGCACAGATACGCAGTATTTT; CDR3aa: CATSRGAGSTDTQYF
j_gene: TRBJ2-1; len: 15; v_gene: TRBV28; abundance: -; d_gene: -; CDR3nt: TGTGCCAGCAGTTTATTTCAGGGTGCCGGAAATGAGCAGTTCTTC; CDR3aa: CASSLFQGAGNEQFF
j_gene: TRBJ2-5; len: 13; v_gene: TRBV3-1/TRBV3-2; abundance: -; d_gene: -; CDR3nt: TGTGCCAGCAGCCAAGTGTTGAGGGAGACCCAGTACTTC; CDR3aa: CASSQVLRETQYF
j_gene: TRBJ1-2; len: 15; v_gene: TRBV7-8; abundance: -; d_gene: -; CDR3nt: TGTGCCAGCAGCTCGACAGGTTTAGCTAACTATGGCTACACCTTC; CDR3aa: CASSSTGLANYGYTF
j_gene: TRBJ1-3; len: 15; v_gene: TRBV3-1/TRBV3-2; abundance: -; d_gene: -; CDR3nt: TGTGCCAGCAGATCTGTTGGGCGCTCTGGAAACACCATATATTTT; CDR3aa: CASRSVGRSGNTIYF
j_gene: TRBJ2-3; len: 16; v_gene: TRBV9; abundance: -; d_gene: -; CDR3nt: TGTGCCAGCAGCGTAGAACAGGCCTCTACCACAGATACGCAGTATTTT; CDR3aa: CASSVEQASTTDTQYF
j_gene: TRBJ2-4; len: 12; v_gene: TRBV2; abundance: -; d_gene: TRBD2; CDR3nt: TGTGCCAGCAGTGGGGAGGGTAATCGAGGGTACTTC; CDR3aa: CASSGEGNRGYF
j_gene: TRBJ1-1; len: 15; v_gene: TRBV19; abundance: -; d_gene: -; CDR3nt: TGTGCCAGTAGTCTTCCCCGAGGGGGGCAGGCTGAAGCTTTCTTT; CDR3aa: CASSLPRGGQAEAFF
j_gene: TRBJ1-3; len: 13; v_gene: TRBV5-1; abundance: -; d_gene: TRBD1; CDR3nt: TGCGCCAGTACGACAGGGGATGGAAACACCATATATTTT; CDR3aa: CASTTGDGNTIYF
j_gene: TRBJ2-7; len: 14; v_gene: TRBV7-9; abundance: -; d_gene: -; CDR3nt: TGTGCCAGCAGCTTAGTGGCGGAGCCCTACGAGCAGTACTTC; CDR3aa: CASSLVAEPYEQYF
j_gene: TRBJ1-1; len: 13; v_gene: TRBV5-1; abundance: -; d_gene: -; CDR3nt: TGCGCCAGCAGCTTGGGACACAACACTGAAGCTTTCTTT; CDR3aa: CASSLGHNTEAFF
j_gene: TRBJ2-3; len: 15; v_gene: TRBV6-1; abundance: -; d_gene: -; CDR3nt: TGTGCCAGCAGTGAAGCTACCGTACGCACAGATACGCAGTATTTT; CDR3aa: CASSEATVRTDTQYF
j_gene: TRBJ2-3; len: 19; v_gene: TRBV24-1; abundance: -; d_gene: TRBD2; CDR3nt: TGTGCCACCAGTGTGCTACTAGCGGGAGGGCCGGGTGAAGCAGATACGCAGTATTTT; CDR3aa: CATSVLLAGGPGEADTQYF
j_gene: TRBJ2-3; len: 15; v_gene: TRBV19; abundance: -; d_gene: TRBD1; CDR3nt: TGTGCCAGTAGTGGACGGACAGGGATCACAGATACGCAGTATTTT; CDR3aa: CASSGRTGITDTQYF
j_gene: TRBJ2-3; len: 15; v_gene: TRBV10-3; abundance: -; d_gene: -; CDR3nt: TGTGCCATCAGTAGCCCGTTGGGGCAGACAGATACGCAGTATTTT; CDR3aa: CAISSPLGQTDTQYF
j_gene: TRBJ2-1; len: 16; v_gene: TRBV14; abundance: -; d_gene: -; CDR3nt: TGTGCCAGCAGCCAAGAAGTAGGTGGGAAACCCTGGGAGCAGTTCTTC; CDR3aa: CASSQEVGGKPWEQFF
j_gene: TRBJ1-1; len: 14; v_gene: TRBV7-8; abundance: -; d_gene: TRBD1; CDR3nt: TGTGCCAGCAGCGCAGACAGGGATGGGACTGAAGCTTTCTTT; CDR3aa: CASSADRDGTEAFF
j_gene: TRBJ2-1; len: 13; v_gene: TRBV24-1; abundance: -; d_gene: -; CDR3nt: TGTGCCACCCCGGGACAAGCCCTCGGTGAGCAGTTCTTC; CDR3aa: CATPGQALGEQFF
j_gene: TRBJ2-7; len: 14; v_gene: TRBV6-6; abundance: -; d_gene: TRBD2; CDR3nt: TGTGCCAGCAGTTACTCCGACGGGGGGTACGAGCAGTACTTC; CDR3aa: CASSYSDGGYEQYF
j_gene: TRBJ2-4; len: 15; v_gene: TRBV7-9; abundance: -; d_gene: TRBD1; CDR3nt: TGTGCCAGCAGCTTAGGGTGGGACAGAAAATACATTCAGTACTTC; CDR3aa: CASSLGWDRKYIQYF
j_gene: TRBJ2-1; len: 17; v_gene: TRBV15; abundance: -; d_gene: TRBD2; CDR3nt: TGTGCCACCCTCCCGACTAGCGGGGGGTGGCCGTACAATGAGCAGTTCTTC; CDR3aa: CATLPTSGGWPYNEQFF
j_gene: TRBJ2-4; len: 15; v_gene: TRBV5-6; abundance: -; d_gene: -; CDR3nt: TGTGCCAGCAGCCGGGACCCCGGAGGCAAAAACATTCAGTACTTC; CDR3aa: CASSRDPGGKNIQYF
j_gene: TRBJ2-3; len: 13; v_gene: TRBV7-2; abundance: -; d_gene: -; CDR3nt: TGTGCCAGCAGCTTAGCAGGGGGGGATACGCAGTATTTT; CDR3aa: CASSLAGGDTQYF
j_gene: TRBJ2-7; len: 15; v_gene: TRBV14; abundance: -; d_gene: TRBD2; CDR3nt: TGTGCCAGCAGCCAAGTTGGGGCGGGAGGTAAAGAGCAGTACTTC; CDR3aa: CASSQVGAGGKEQYF
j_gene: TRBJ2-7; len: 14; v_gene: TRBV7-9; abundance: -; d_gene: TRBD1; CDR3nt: TGTGCCAGCAGCTCCCGGGACAGCTCCTACGAGCAGTACTTC; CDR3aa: CASSSRDSSYEQYF
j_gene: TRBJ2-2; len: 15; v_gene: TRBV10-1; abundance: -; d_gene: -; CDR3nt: TGCGCCAGCGGACCCTACAGGGTCCGCACCGGGGAGCTGTTTTTT; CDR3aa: CASGPYRVRTGELFF
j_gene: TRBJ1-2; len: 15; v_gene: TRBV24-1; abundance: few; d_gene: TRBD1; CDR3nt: TGTGCCACCAGTGGTCCGGGACAGGGGGACTATGGCTACACCTTC; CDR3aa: CATSGPGQGDYGYTF
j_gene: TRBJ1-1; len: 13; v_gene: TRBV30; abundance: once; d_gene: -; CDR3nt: TGTGCCTGGAGTGTAATGGTGAACACTGAAGCTTTCTTT; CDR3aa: CAWSVMVNTEAFF
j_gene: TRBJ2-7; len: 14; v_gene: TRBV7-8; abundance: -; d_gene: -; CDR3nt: TGTGCCAGCACTGGCGGATCTCTAGTCTACGAGCAGTACTTC; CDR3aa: CASTGGSLVYEQYF
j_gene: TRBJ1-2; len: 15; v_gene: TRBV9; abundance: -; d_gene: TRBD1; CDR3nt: TGTGCCAGCAGCGTAGAGCCCGGACAGGGGTATGGCTACACCTTC; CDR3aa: CASSVEPGQGYGYTF
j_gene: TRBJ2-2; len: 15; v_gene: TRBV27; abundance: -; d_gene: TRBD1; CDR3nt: TGTGCCAGCAGTTCTGGACAGGGGGACACCGGGGAGCTGTTTTTT; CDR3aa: CASSSGQGDTGELFF
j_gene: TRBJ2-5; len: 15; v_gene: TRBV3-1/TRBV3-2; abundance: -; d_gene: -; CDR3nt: TGTGCCAGCAGCCAAGTGCCGGGGCGCTCGGAGACCCAGTACTTC; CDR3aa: CASSQVPGRSETQYF
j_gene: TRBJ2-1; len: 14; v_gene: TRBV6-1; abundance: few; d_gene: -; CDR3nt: TGTGCCAGCAGTGAGCAGGGTGTCTACAATGAGCAGTTCTTC; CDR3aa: CASSEQGVYNEQFF
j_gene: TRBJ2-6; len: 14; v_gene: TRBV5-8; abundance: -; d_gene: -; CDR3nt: TGTGCCAGCAGCTTTGGGGGTTCAGCCAACGTCCTGACTTTC; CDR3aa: CASSFGGSANVLTF
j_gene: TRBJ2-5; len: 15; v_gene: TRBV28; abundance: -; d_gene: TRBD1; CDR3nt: TGTGCCAGCAGTTTGAATACAGGGGTCCGGGAGACCCAGTACTTC; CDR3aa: CASSLNTGVRETQYF
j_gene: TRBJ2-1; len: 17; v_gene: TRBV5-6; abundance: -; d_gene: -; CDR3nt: TGTGCCAGCAGCCCCCTCTTTAGTAGTGGCCCCTACAATGAGCAGTTCTTC; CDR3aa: CASSPLFSSGPYNEQFF
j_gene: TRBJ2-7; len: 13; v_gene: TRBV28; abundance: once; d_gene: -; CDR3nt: TGTGCCAGCAGTCCCCCGGCTGTTTACGAGCAGTACTTC; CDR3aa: CASSPPAVYEQYF
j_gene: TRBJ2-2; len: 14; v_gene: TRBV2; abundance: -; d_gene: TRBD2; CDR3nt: TGTGCCAGCCAGCTAGCGGGAGTCATCGGGGAGCTGTTTTTT; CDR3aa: CASQLAGVIGELFF
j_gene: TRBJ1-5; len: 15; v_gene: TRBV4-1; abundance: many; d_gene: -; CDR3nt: TGCGCCAGCAGCCAAGATGGAGGGGTATATCAGCCCCAGCATTTT; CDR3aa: CASSQDGGVYQPQHF
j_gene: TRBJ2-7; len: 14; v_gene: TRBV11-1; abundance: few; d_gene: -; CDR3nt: TGTGCCAGCAGCTTATCAGGTCCGCCCTACGAGCAGTACTTC; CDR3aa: CASSLSGPPYEQYF
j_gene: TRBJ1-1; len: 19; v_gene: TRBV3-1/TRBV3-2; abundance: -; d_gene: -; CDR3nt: TGTGCCAGCAGCCGGAACGTGGACCTATGGACCCGCCGACCGAGAGAAGCTTTCTTT; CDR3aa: CASSRNVDLWTRRPREAFF
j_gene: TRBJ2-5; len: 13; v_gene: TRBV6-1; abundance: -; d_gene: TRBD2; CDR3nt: TGTGCCAGCAGTGAAGAGGGAGCGGGAGGAGGGTACTTC; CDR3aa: CASSEEGAGGGYF
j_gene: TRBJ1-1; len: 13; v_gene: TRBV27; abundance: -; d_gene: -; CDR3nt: TGTGCCAGCCAAGTCAGGGAAAACACTGAAGCTTTCTTT; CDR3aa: CASQVRENTEAFF
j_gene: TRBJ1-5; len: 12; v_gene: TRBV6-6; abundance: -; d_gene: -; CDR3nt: TGTGCCAGCAGAGGGGGCAATCAGCCCCAGCATTTT; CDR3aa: CASRGGNQPQHF
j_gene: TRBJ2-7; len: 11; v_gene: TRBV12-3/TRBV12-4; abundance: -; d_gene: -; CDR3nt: TGTGCCAGCAGTTCCACCTACGAGCAGTACTTC; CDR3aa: CASSSTYEQYF
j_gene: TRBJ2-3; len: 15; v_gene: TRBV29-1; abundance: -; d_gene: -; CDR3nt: TGCAGCGTTGAAGATCAAATGATGCGAGCAGATACGCAGTATTTT; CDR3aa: CSVEDQMMRADTQYF
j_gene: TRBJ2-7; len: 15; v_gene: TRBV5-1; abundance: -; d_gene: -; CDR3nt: TGCGCCAGCAGCTTAGGGTCCGGAGGGTTCTACGAGCAGTACTTC; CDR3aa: CASSLGSGGFYEQYF
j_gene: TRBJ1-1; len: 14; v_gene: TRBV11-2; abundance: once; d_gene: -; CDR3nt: TGTGCCAGCAGCCCTCGACAGGTAAACACTGAAGCTTTCTTT; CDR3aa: CASSPRQVNTEAFF